These 29 T cell receptor beta chains came from one sample sequenced in a study of PD-L1 blockade in urothelial cancer. Profiling relied on immunoSEQ multiplex PCR, and the TCRdb table lists in-frame clones only, not all of them. The data contain about 95,000 clones, around nine tenths of them singletons. Time point indicated: pretreatment peripheral blood. The sample here was PBMCs, taken around atezolizumab (anti-PD-L1) treatment. The receptors originated from a man in his 60s with urothelial cancer.

The chain joins TRBV5-6 to TRBJ2-5, with 8 bases identical to TRBD2. This CDR3 contains 16 residues. V shed 1 base, J shed 4 bases, and the junction held 9 bases outside the gene matches. From germline, CDR1 is SGHDT and CDR2 YYEEEE. CDR3 nucleotides: TGTGCCAGCAGCTTGCGGGGGGGTGGGGGCCTAGAGACCCAGTACTTC. This codes for CASSLRGGGGLETQYF.

This chain connects TRBV5-1 to TRBJ1-1; TRBD1 might be the D (5 bases). Germline V lookup: CDR1 SGHRS, CDR2 YFSETQ. V shed 3 bases and J shed 1 base, with 13 bases lying between them. The CDR3 runs to 15 residues. This chain's CDR3 is CASSSYPQGNTEAFF. The CDR3 coding sequence is TGCGCCAGCAGCTCCTACCCTCAGGGGAACACTGAAGCTTTCTTT.

V and J are TRBV6-5 and TRBJ1-1; 10 bases agree with TRBD1. V was pared by 4 bases and J by 9 bases, with 8 bases of the junction left unmatched. This CDR3 comprises 14 residues. CDR1 and CDR2 (germline): MNHEY, SVGAGI. The CDR3 sequence is CASSSPGQGFKAFF. The CDR3 DNA reads TGTGCCAGCAGTTCACCGGGACAGGGGTTTAAAGCTTTCTTT.

CDR3 sequence: CASSPAGREGLYEQYF. The CDR3 DNA sequence: TGTGCCAGCAGCCCTGCGGGGCGGGAGGGCCTCTACGAGCAGTACTTC. The chain recombines TRBV7-2 with TRBJ2-7, with 9 bases that match TRBD2. The CDR3 totals 16 residues. Germline V lookup: CDR1 SGHTA, CDR2 FQGNSA. Trimming at V came to 5 bases and at J to 3 bases, leaving 11 bases not matched to a gene.

The chain recombines TRBV7-2 with TRBJ1-1, with D possibly matching TRBD1 (6 bases). Germline V gene data show CDR1 as SGHTA and CDR2 as FQGNSA. V lost 3 bases and J 1 base, leaving 9 bases between the germline ends. The length of the CDR3 is 14 residues. The CDR3 bases are TGTGCCAGCAGCTTCTCCAGGGGGAACACTGAAGCTTTCTTT. It is translated as CASSFSRGNTEAFF. Drawing the rest from reference TRBV7-2 and TRBJ1-1, the complete variable domain is GAGVSQSPSNKVTEKGKDVELRCDPISGHTALYWYRQSLGQGLEFLIYFQGNSAPDKSGLPSDRFSAERTGGSVSTLTIQRTQQEDSAVYLCASSFSRGNTEAFFGQGTRLTVV.

The chain has TRBV7-6 and TRBJ2-2, with 7 bases fitting TRBD2. V was clipped by 7 bases and J by 7 bases; unmatched bases: 15. The germline V gene has CDR1 SGHVS and CDR2 FNYEAQ. This CDR3 comprises 16 residues. The CDR3 bases are TGTGCCAGCAACCCCCTCGGTGGCGGGGGTCACGGGGAGCTGTTTTTT. It is translated as CASNPLGGGGHGELFF.

This chain uses TRBV13 with TRBJ2-2, with 15 bases that match TRBD2. The CDR3 sequence is 17 residues long. The germline gives CDR1 PRHDT, CDR2 FYEKMQ (reference sequence). V trimming: 5 bases; J trimming: 6 bases; junction bases outside the gene matches: 7. CDR3 bases: TGTGCCAGCAGCCCCGGACTAGCGGGGGGGCCTTCCGGGGAGCTGTTTTTT. It is translated as CASSPGLAGGPSGELFF.

V gene TRBV4-2 combines with J gene TRBJ2-1; 14 nucleotides align to TRBD2. Germline V gene lookup returns CDR1 LGHNA and CDR2 YNFKEQ. The CDR3 sequence is 18 residues long. V lost 0 bases and J lost 10; bases outside the gene matches: 11. CDR3 DNA: TGTGCCAGCAGCCAAGAGGGACTAGCGGGGGCCTCCTATCAAGAGCAGTTCTTC. Protein: CASSQEGLAGASYQEQFF.

This chain connects TRBV5-1 to TRBJ2-3, with TRBD2 matching 16 bases. Trimming took 7 bases from V and 8 from J; bases not matched to a gene: 16. Looked up from germline, CDR1 is SGHRS and CDR2 is YFSETQ. The CDR3 loop spans 18 amino acids. The CDR3 loop reads CASSQAGTSGGAVGTQYF. The CDR3, as DNA: TGCGCCAGCTCACAAGCCGGGACTAGCGGGGGGGCGGTCGGTACGCAGTATTTT.

The table lists this clone with a count of one. The chain couples TRBV4-3 to TRBJ2-3, with D unclear. In germline, CDR1 is LGHNA, CDR2 YSLEER. V was shortened by 1 base and J by 1 base, with 3 bases between the two germline ends. The CDR3 extends over 13 amino acids. This CDR3 is CASSQAGTDTQYF. CDR3 nucleotide sequence: TGCGCCAGCAGCCAAGCGGGCACAGATACGCAGTATTTT.

This chain connects TRBV18 to TRBJ1-4; 7 positions agree with TRBD1. Losses at the gene ends were 6 bases for V and 8 bases for J; bases not matched to a gene: 9. CDR3 length equals 14 residues. CDR1 KGHSH and CDR2 LQKENI come from the germline V gene. The CDR3: CASSPTGRLEKLFF. The CDR3 DNA reads TGTGCCAGCTCTCCGACAGGGCGGCTAGAAAAACTGTTTTTT.

The rearrangement joins TRBV2 to TRBJ1-5; TRBD1 is a possible D gene (5 bases). CDR1 and CDR2 from the germline V gene are SNHLY and FYNNEI. This CDR3 contains 14 residues. Trimming cost V 4 bases and J 11 bases, with 18 bases left between them. The CDR3 coding sequence is TGTGCCAGCAGTGGGGAGGGTCCCCCAGGGACCCAGCATTTT. It is translated as CASSGEGPPGTQHF.

The V gene is TRBV28, the J gene TRBJ1-1; 12 bases are shared with TRBD1. J lost 6 bases, V lost 7 bases, and 15 bases had no gene match. The CDR3 has 17 residues. Germline-derived CDR1 and CDR2 are MDHEN and SYDVKM. CDR3 amino acids: CASTNWRDRGQLAEAFF. The CDR3 DNA is TGTGCCAGCACGAATTGGAGGGACAGGGGGCAACTCGCTGAAGCTTTCTTT.

The DNA of the CDR3 is TGTGCCAGCAGCTTGGTGGCTAGCGGGGGGGAAGAGACCCAGTACTTC. Protein sequence: CASSLVASGGEETQYF. V usage is TRBV5-4 and J usage is TRBJ2-5; 12 nucleotides match TRBD2. The CDR3 loop spans 16 amino acids. Germline V lookup: CDR1 SGHNT, CDR2 YYREEE (reference sequence). The junction had 3 bases not matched to a gene; V was cut back by 0 bases and J by 3 bases.

The V gene is TRBV6-5, the J gene TRBJ2-1; 8 bases are a match to TRBD1. Germline V lookup: CDR1 MNHEY, CDR2 SVGAGI. Trimming removed 6 bases from V and 2 bases from J; junction bases left unmatched: 6. This CDR3 comprises 15 residues. The CDR3 here is CASRDRTGTYNEQFF. The CDR3 bases are TGTGCCAGCAGAGATAGGACAGGGACCTACAATGAGCAGTTCTTC.

This rearrangement joins TRBV14 to TRBJ2-7; TRBD2 matches at 7 bases. This CDR3 has 13 residues. CDR1 is SGHDN and CDR2 is FVKESK in the germline V gene. The V and J ends lost 2 bases and 5 bases, in that order; junction bases with no gene match: 3. The CDR3 protein is CASSQRRGNEQYF. CDR3 DNA: TGTGCCAGCAGCCAAAGGCGGGGGAACGAGCAGTACTTC.

This chain joins TRBV5-6 and TRBJ1-2; TRBD1 is a possible D gene (6 bases). Per germline, CDR1 SGHDT and CDR2 YYEEEE. Deletions cut 4 bases from V and 8 bases from J, with 15 bases between. This CDR3 is built from 13 residues. The CDR3 protein is CASSPAGAGGYTF. The CDR3 bases are TGTGCCAGCAGCCCCGCAGGGGCCGGCGGCTACACCTTC.

Only a few counts were recorded for this clone. The rearrangement uses TRBV13 and TRBJ2-3, with TRBD1 identical over 7 bases. This CDR3 is built from 13 residues. Germline CDR1 PRHDT, CDR2 FYEKMQ (reference sequence). After removal of 8 bases from V and 1 base from J, the junction contained 3 bases not matched to a gene. CDR3 coding DNA: TGTGCCAGCCGGGACAGAGGCACAGATACGCAGTATTTT. It translates to CASRDRGTDTQYF.

This rearrangement joins TRBV9 to TRBJ2-5; tentatively, D is TRBD1 (6 bases). Trimming shortened V by 0 bases and J by 4 bases, and 13 bases separated the two germline ends. Germline loops: CDR1 SGDLS, CDR2 YYNGEE. The CDR3 spans 15 residues. The CDR3 loop reads CASSVAGAAGETQYF. CDR3 in DNA: TGTGCCAGCAGCGTAGCAGGGGCCGCGGGAGAGACCCAGTACTTC.

This rearrangement joins TRBV27 to TRBJ2-7, with D unresolved. The CDR3 has 13 amino acids. V lost 2 bases and J lost 3, with 8 bases in between. In germline, CDR1 is MNHEY, CDR2 SMNVEV (reference sequence). The CDR3 nucleotides are TGTGCCAGCAGTTTAACCCGGTTCTACGAGCAGTACTTC. Amino acid sequence: CASSLTRFYEQYF.

V usage is TRBV28 and J usage is TRBJ2-7; 8 nucleotides agree with TRBD1. This CDR3 region has 14 residues. Germline-derived CDR1 and CDR2 are MDHEN and SYDVKM. J gave up 2 bases and V 2 bases, and 2 bases lay outside the gene matches. The CDR3 bases are TGTGCCAGCAGTTTAAACAGGGGGACCTACGAGCAGTACTTC. This sequence encodes CASSLNRGTYEQYF. Drawing the rest from reference TRBV28 and TRBJ2-7, the complete variable domain is DVKVTQSSRYLVKRTGEKVFLECVQDMDHENMFWYRQDPGLGLRLIYFSYDVKMKEKGDIPEGYSVSREKKERFSLILESASTNQTSMYLCASSLNRGTYEQYFGPGTRLTVT.

The chain is built from TRBV5-4 and TRBJ2-1; 13 bases align to TRBD2. The V segment lost 9 bases and the J segment 4 bases; nucleotides outside the gene matches: 4. This CDR3 has 14 amino acids. Germline values: CDR1 SGHNT, CDR2 YYREEE (reference sequence). In DNA, the CDR3 is TGTGCCACCACGACTAGCGGGGGGTACAATGAGCAGTTCTTC. Amino acids: CATTTSGGYNEQFF.

This clone appeared a single time. The chain employs TRBV30 and TRBJ2-3, with TRBD1 as a possible D gene (6 bases). The CDR3 is 15 residues long. Germline V gives CDR1 GTSNPN, CDR2 SVGIG (reference sequence). Trimming removed 1 base at V and 6 bases at J, with 17 bases between. The CDR3 region is CAWSGRQGWGDTQYF. The CDR3, as DNA: TGTGCCTGGAGTGGTCGGCAGGGGTGGGGGGATACGCAGTATTTT.

The chain couples TRBV7-2 to TRBJ2-2; the match to TRBD2 covers 7 bases. There are 15 residues in the CDR3. Trimming took 6 bases from V and 1 from J; bases not matched to a gene: 5. Germline CDR1 reads SGHTA; CDR2 reads FQGNSA. The CDR3 reads CASRSGTGNTGELFF. The DNA for the CDR3 is TGTGCCAGCAGAAGCGGGACGGGGAACACCGGGGAGCTGTTTTTT.

This chain links TRBV2 with TRBJ1-5; unclear D gene. Germline-derived CDR1 and CDR2 are SNHLY and FYNNEI. This CDR3 comprises 16 residues. V was cut by 4 bases and J by 6 bases, with 19 bases left in between. CDR3 amino acids: CASSARRGSAGQPQHF. CDR3 nucleotide sequence: TGTGCCAGCAGTGCCCGCCGAGGGTCGGCAGGTCAGCCCCAGCATTTT. Together with reference TRBV2 and TRBJ1-5, the CDR3 gives the full variable domain: EPEVTQTPSHQVTQMGQEVILRCVPISNHLYFYWYRQILGQKVEFLVSFYNNEISEKSEIFDDQFSVERPDGSNFTLKIRSTKLEDSAMYFCASSARRGSAGQPQHFGDGTRLSIL.

The V and J genes are TRBV14 and TRBJ1-2; 10 nucleotides line up with TRBD1. Germline V gene data show CDR1 as SGHDN and CDR2 as FVKESK. The ends lost 4 bases at V and 8 bases at J; junction bases unmatched: 13. This CDR3 has 16 residues. CDR3 bases: TGTGCCAGCAGCCCTAGCCCGGACAGGGGGTGGCGCGGCTACACCTTC. It is translated as CASSPSPDRGWRGYTF.

DNA for the CDR3: TGTGCCAGCAGCGCGACTAGCGGGGGGGCCGGGGTTGAGCAGTTCTTC. It is translated as CASSATSGGAGVEQFF. The rearrangement joins TRBV7-2 to TRBJ2-1, with 14 nucleotides matching TRBD2. After removal of 5 bases from V and 9 bases from J, the junction contained 9 bases not matched to a gene. Germline CDR1 is SGHTA and CDR2 is FQGNSA. The CDR3 is made up of 16 amino acids.

This chain connects TRBV5-1 to TRBJ2-5, with 10 bases aligning to TRBD1. The CDR3 is 15 residues long. CDR1 SGHRS and CDR2 YFSETQ come from the germline V gene. Trimming cost V 0 bases and J 4 bases; bases outside gene matches: 3. CDR3 sequence: CASSLGQGAGETQYF. The CDR3 region has the DNA TGCGCCAGCAGCTTGGGACAGGGGGCCGGAGAGACCCAGTACTTC.

The chain recombines TRBV5-1 with TRBJ2-5; 11 bases match TRBD2. This CDR3 has 16 residues. Germline V gives CDR1 SGHRS, CDR2 YFSETQ. Losses at the gene ends were 0 bases for V and 4 bases for J; bases not matched to a gene: 5. The CDR3, as DNA: TGCGCCAGCAGCTTGGCCCGTCTAGCGGGGGGAGAGACCCAGTACTTC. Its protein is CASSLARLAGGETQYF.